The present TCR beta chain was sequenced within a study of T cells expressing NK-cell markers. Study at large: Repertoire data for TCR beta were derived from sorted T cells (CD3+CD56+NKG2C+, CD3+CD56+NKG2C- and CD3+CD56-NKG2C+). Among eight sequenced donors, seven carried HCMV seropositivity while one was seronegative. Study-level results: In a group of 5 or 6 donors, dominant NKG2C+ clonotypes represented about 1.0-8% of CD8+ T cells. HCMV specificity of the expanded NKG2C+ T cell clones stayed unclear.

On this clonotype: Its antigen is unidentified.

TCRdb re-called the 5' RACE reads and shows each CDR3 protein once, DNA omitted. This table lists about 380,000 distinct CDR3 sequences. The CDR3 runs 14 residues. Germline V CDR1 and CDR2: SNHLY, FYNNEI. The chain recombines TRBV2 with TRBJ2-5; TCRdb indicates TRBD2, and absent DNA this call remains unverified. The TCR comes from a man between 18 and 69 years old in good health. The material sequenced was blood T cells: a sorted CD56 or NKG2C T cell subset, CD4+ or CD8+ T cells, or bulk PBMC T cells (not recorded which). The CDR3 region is CASRLAGGQETQYF.